One and the same sample provided the 21 T cell receptor beta chains below, sequenced in a study of blood T cell repertoires in COVID-19. Some clones are missing from TCRdb's copy, which holds only in-frame ones; the method was immunoSEQ multiplex PCR. The sample includes around 79,000 clones, 75% to 85% of them seen just once. The sequenced sample was peripheral blood. The receptor source for this set is a woman in her sixties with acute or convalescent COVID-19.

This clone was counted only a few times. The genes are TRBV9 and TRBJ1-2, with 8 bases matching TRBD1. The germline V gene has CDR1 SGDLS and CDR2 YYNGEE. This CDR3 has 18 residues. The V segment lost 2 bases and the J segment 1 base; nucleotides outside the gene matches: 13. CDR3 bases: TGTGCCAGCAGCGTGCCCCTAGCAGGGGGCGCATGTAACTATGGCTACACCTTC. This gives the protein CASSVPLAGGACNYGYTF.

Concerning this clone itself: Distinct nucleotide sequences in the sample also encode this CDR3. The chain links TRBV3-1 (or the pseudogene TRBV3-2) to TRBJ1-3; D call uncertain. Germline V gene data show CDR1 as LGHDT and CDR2 as YNNKEL (reference sequence). Trimming shortened V by 4 bases and J by 4 bases, and 5 bases separated the two germline ends. This CDR3 is built from 12 residues. CDR3 in DNA: TGTGCCAGCAGCCCTAAAGGAAACACCATATATTTT. Amino acid sequence: CASSPKGNTIYF.

This clone was observed a single time. The V and J genes are TRBV6-5 and TRBJ1-2, with D unclear. Trimming took 2 bases from V and 5 from J, leaving 9 bases between them. The CDR3 has 13 amino acids. CDR1 and CDR2 (germline): MNHEY, SVGAGI. The DNA for the CDR3 is TGTGCCAGCAGTTACATACCAACTTATGGCTACACCTTC. This translates into CASSYIPTYGYTF.

This rearrangement joins TRBV6-5 to TRBJ1-3; the match to TRBD1 covers 8 bases. With 1 base clipped from V and 7 bases from J, the junction kept 6 bases outside the gene matches. Germline CDR1 and CDR2: MNHEY and SVGAGI. The CDR3 is made up of 15 amino acids. The CDR3 region is CASSYWQGARNTIYF. As DNA, the CDR3 is TGTGCCAGCAGTTACTGGCAGGGGGCGAGGAACACCATATATTTT.

The V call is TRBV2, the J call TRBJ1-6; D may be TRBD1 (6 bases). CDR3 size: 14 residues. CDR1 and CDR2 from the germline V gene are SNHLY and FYNNEI. Trimming removed 6 bases from V and 3 bases from J, with 9 bases in between. CDR3 sequence reads: CASRVRGYNSPLHF. The CDR3 region has the DNA TGTGCCAGCAGGGTCAGGGGCTATAATTCACCCCTCCACTTT.

J is TRBJ1-4 and V is TRBV5-1; 8 positions match TRBD1. The junction had 5 bases not matched to a gene; V was cut back by 7 bases and J by 0 bases. Germline assignment: CDR1 SGHRS and CDR2 YFSETQ. This CDR3 comprises 15 residues. Here the CDR3 reads CASGTGSATNEKLFF. The CDR3 bases are TGCGCCAGCGGGACAGGTAGTGCAACTAATGAAAAACTGTTTTTT.

J is TRBJ2-2 and V is TRBV6-5; TRBD1 aligns across 7 bases. CDR3 length: 12 residues. Germline lookup yields CDR1 MNHEY and CDR2 SVGAGI. The junction had 1 base not matched to a gene; V was cut back by 6 bases and J by 6 bases. In nucleotides, the CDR3 is TGTGCCAGCAGAGGGGGCCCCGGGGAGCTGTTTTTT. Translated, it gives CASRGGPGELFF.

The chain is built from TRBV4-1 and TRBJ1-5, with D unclear. V gave up 2 bases and J gave up 0 bases, with 8 bases separating them. Per the germline V gene, CDR1 is MGHRA and CDR2 is YSYEKL. There are 15 residues in the CDR3. As DNA, the CDR3 is TGCGCCAGCAGCCAAAGGGAGTATAGCAATCAGCCCCAGCATTTT. It codes for CASSQREYSNQPQHF.

The CDR3 protein is CATSSAPGSGYTF. The CDR3 coding sequence is TGTGCCACCAGCAGTGCACCCGGGTCTGGCTACACCTTC. The V call is TRBV15, the J call TRBJ1-2, with unresolved D. The CDR3 is 13 residues long. Germline V gene data show CDR1 as LNHNV and CDR2 as YYDKDF (reference sequence). The germline V and J ends were trimmed by 3 bases and 7 bases, with 12 bases remaining between them.

The chain recombines TRBV5-1 with TRBJ1-3; tentatively, D is TRBD1 (6 bases). There are 17 residues in the CDR3. V lost 0 bases, J lost 0 bases, and 13 bases lay in between. Germline loops: CDR1 SGHRS, CDR2 YFSETQ. CDR3 sequence reads: CASSLEAGALSGNTIYF. The CDR3 nucleotides read TGCGCCAGCAGCTTGGAGGCGGGGGCACTCTCTGGAAACACCATATATTTT.

The rearrangement joins TRBV19 to TRBJ2-1; 10 bases agree with TRBD2. The CDR3 is 18 residues long. Trimming at V came to 0 bases and at J to 4 bases, leaving 9 bases not matched to a gene. Germline CDR1 reads LNHDA; CDR2 reads SQIVND (reference sequence). CDR3 amino acids: CASSIDKASGGWYNEQFF. CDR3 in DNA: TGTGCCAGTAGTATAGATAAGGCTAGCGGGGGCTGGTACAATGAGCAGTTCTTC.

The chain combines TRBV19 with TRBJ1-1; D gene uncertain. Per the germline V gene, CDR1 is LNHDA and CDR2 is SQIVND (reference sequence). The germline V and J ends were trimmed by 6 bases and 0 bases, with 11 bases remaining between them. This CDR3 is 14 amino acids long. In DNA form, the CDR3 reads TGTGCCAGTAGGCGTGCCGGGGTGAACACTGAAGCTTTCTTT. Translation: CASRRAGVNTEAFF. The full variable domain, in which reference TRBV19 and TRBJ1-1 provide the parts outside the CDR3, is DGGITQSPKYLFRKEGQNVTLSCEQNLNHDAMYWYRQDPGQGLRLIYYSQIVNDFQKGDIAEGYSVSREKKESFPLTVTSAQKNPTAFYLCASRRAGVNTEAFFGQGTRLTVV.

This sequence joins TRBV5-1 and TRBJ2-3; 12 positions agree with TRBD2. The CDR3 totals 16 residues. V shed 5 bases, J shed 1 base, and the junction held 5 bases outside the gene matches. Germline CDR1 SGHRS, CDR2 YFSETQ. The CDR3 protein is CASRLWTSGGTDTQYF. CDR3 bases: TGCGCCAGCAGGCTCTGGACTAGCGGGGGCACAGATACGCAGTATTTT.

Note on this clone: Other nucleotide sequences in the sample specify the same CDR3. The chain is built from TRBV20-1 and TRBJ1-4; D is undetermined. CDR1 is DFQATT and CDR2 is SNEGSKA in the germline V gene (reference sequence). Trimming removed 1 base at V and 8 bases at J, with 5 bases between. CDR3 size: 11 residues. The CDR3: CSARGQEKLFF. DNA of the CDR3: TGCAGTGCTAGAGGGCAGGAAAAACTGTTTTTT.

The rearrangement uses TRBV2 and TRBJ1-2; tentatively, D is TRBD1 (6 bases). Between the trimmed V and J ends, which lost 0 bases and 4 bases, there was a span of 9 bases. This CDR3 contains 14 residues. Germline V gives CDR1 SNHLY, CDR2 FYNNEI. In nucleotides, the CDR3 is TGTGCCAGCAGTGAAGCTCGACAGGTCTATGGCTACACCTTC. Translation: CASSEARQVYGYTF. Variable domain in full (rest from reference TRBV2 and TRBJ1-2): EPEVTQTPSHQVTQMGQEVILRCVPISNHLYFYWYRQILGQKVEFLVSFYNNEISEKSEIFDDQFSVERPDGSNFTLKIRSTKLEDSAMYFCASSEARQVYGYTFGSGTRLTVV.

The rearrangement uses TRBV29-1 and TRBJ1-3; the match to TRBD1 covers 7 bases. Germline V lookup: CDR1 SQVTM, CDR2 ANQGSEA. This CDR3 region has 12 residues. The V and J ends lost 7 bases and 2 bases, in that order; junction bases with no gene match: 2. The CDR3 DNA reads as TGCAGCGCCGGACAGGCTGGAAACACCATATATTTT. Its protein is CSAGQAGNTIYF.

The J gene is TRBJ2-2, the V gene TRBV7-3, with a weak D call TRBD2 (6 bases). CDR1 SGHTA and CDR2 FQGTGA come from the germline V gene. The CDR3 consists of 16 residues. The V end lost 2 bases, the J end lost 4 bases, and 14 bases lay between the germline ends. CDR3 in amino acids: CASSLRGGVGTGELFF. In nucleotides, the CDR3 is TGTGCCAGCAGCTTACGAGGCGGGGTAGGCACCGGGGAGCTGTTTTTT.

This rearrangement joins TRBV18 to TRBJ1-2, with unresolved D. Germline V CDR1 and CDR2: KGHSH, LQKENI. The CDR3 is 15 residues long. Trimming took 0 bases from V and 9 from J, leaving 17 bases between them. The CDR3 loop reads CASSPPQGPMRSYTF. CDR3 sequence (DNA): TGTGCCAGCTCACCACCCCAAGGCCCGATGAGGAGCTACACCTTC.

J is TRBJ2-1 and V is TRBV3-1 (or the pseudogene TRBV3-2), with TRBD2 matching 7 bases. V was pared by 1 base and J by 13 bases, with 4 bases of the junction left unmatched. Germline assignment: CDR1 LGHDT and CDR2 YNNKEL (reference sequence). The CDR3 spans 12 residues. As DNA, the CDR3 is TGTGCCAGCAGCCAAGTGACTAGCAACCAGTTCTTC. Translating gives CASSQVTSNQFF.

The chain couples TRBV7-2 to TRBJ2-1, with 9 nucleotides matching TRBD1. Germline V gene data show CDR1 as SGHTA and CDR2 as FQGNSA. The CDR3 consists of 15 residues. The trim removed 5 bases at V and 4 bases at J, leaving 6 bases unmatched. As DNA, the CDR3 is TGTGCCAGCAGCCTCGGGACAGGGCCATACAATGAGCAGTTCTTC. This translates into CASSLGTGPYNEQFF. The whole variable domain, filled in from reference TRBV7-2 and TRBJ2-1, reads GAGVSQSPSNKVTEKGKDVELRCDPISGHTALYWYRQSLGQGLEFLIYFQGNSAPDKSGLPSDRFSAERTGGSVSTLTIQRTQQEDSAVYLCASSLGTGPYNEQFFGPGTRLTVL.

The V gene is TRBV10-3, the J gene TRBJ2-3, with 10 bases matching TRBD2. The V gene end was trimmed by 0 bases and the J gene end by 4 bases; junction bases not matched to a gene: 4. There are 16 residues in the CDR3. CDR1 and CDR2 from the germline V gene are ENHRY and SYGVKD. CDR3 protein: CAISESERGGADTQYF. The CDR3 DNA reads TGTGCCATCAGTGAGTCGGAGCGGGGGGGTGCAGATACGCAGTATTTT.